The present T cell receptor beta chain was sequenced within a study of Ad26.COV2.S vaccination and SARS-CoV-2 variants. At the level of the study: Trial arm assignment for the donor was COV1001 Ad26.COV2.S. Recipients of Ad26.COV2.S got it intramuscularly, once or twice 56 days apart. Overall study results and limits: Placebo recipients trailed vaccine recipients in spike-specific TCR breadth.

As regards this clone: The antigen remains undetermined.

Clones were read by immunoSEQ multiplex PCR, and TCRdb kept only the in-frame ones, dropping some. The sample has about 480,000 clones; around 88% are singletons. The CDR3 runs to 16 residues. Germline V gene sequence: CDR1 SGHTA, CDR2 FQGNSA. Trimming at V came to 0 bases and at J to 7 bases, leaving 6 bases not matched to a gene. The treatment denotes: some 20 received Ad26.COV2.S at low or high dose, single or two shots; about 5 received placebo; per-sample allocation not given. On day 63 after the first injection, vaccine and placebo recipients gave samples. This TCR derives from a person between 18 and 65 years old who received the Ad26.COV2.S COVID-19 vaccine or a placebo. The material sequenced was peripheral blood, taken in a trial of Ad26.COV2.S vaccine versus placebo. This chain connects TRBV7-2 to TRBJ1-6, with 7 positions matching TRBD1. The CDR3, as DNA: TGTGCCAGCAGCTTAGCTGGCAGGGGGGGAAATTCACCCCTCCACTTT. It is translated as CASSLAGRGGNSPLHF.